Below, 14 T cell receptor beta chains from the same sample are listed, as sequenced in a study of cytomegalovirus exposure and HLA in healthy donors. Both 60 Vbeta primers and 13 Jbeta primers went into the PCR. Libraries were prepared by immunoSEQ multiplex PCR; TCRdb keeps only in-frame clonotypes and omits some of them. This table holds some 190,000 clones, around 84% found once. Sequenced input: PBMCs. The receptors come from a boy aged 2 to 10 in good health and CMV-seronegative.

V and J are TRBV15 and TRBJ1-5; D possibly corresponds to TRBD1 (6 bases). Trimming left V 0 bases short and J 5 bases short, with 11 bases between. The germline CDR1 and CDR2 sequences are LNHNV and YYDKDF (reference sequence). This CDR3 has 15 residues. The CDR3 sequence is CATSRDLGGDQPQHF. CDR3 bases: TGTGCCACCAGCAGAGATCTTGGGGGCGATCAGCCCCAGCATTTT.

The DNA of the CDR3 is TGTGCCAGCAGAAAGGCAGGACCCCGGGAGGAAAAACTGTTTTTT. It translates to CASRKAGPREEKLFF. The chain joins TRBV4-2 to TRBJ1-4; D is unresolved. CDR3 length equals 15 residues. V lost 6 bases and J 8 bases, leaving 19 bases between the germline ends. Germline CDR1 and CDR2: LGHNA and YNFKEQ.

The V gene is TRBV28, the J gene TRBJ1-2; D is perhaps TRBD1 (6 bases). Trimming took 8 bases from V and 4 from J, leaving 14 bases between them. This CDR3 comprises 13 residues. Per germline, CDR1 MDHEN and CDR2 SYDVKM. CDR3 nucleotides: TGTGCCAGCGGCACGGGACACAGCTATGGCTACACCTTC. Translation: CASGTGHSYGYTF.

The V gene is TRBV9, the J gene TRBJ1-2; D may be TRBD1 (5 bases). CDR3 length: 13 residues. V lost 3 bases, J lost 7 bases, and 13 bases lay in between. Germline V CDR1 and CDR2: SGDLS, YYNGEE. The CDR3 region has the DNA TGTGCCAGCAGCGCATGGGGGGATGGTGGCTACACCTTC. It translates to CASSAWGDGGYTF.

V usage is TRBV30 and J usage is TRBJ1-6; D ambiguous. The CDR3 consists of 17 residues. CDR1 is GTSNPN, CDR2 SVGIG, per germline (reference sequence). The V and J ends lost 1 base and 0 bases respectively, with 13 bases between them. This CDR3 reads CAWSEARESSYNSPLHF. The CDR3 DNA reads TGTGCCTGGAGTGAGGCGAGGGAGAGCTCCTATAATTCACCCCTCCACTTT.

The chain is built from TRBV2 and TRBJ2-1, with a possible D match to TRBD2 (6 bases). The CDR3 is 14 amino acids. V was clipped by 6 bases and J by 0 bases, with 9 bases between them. Germline CDR1 reads SNHLY; CDR2 reads FYNNEI. The chain's CDR3 is CASRGTYSYNEQFF. CDR3 nucleotide sequence: TGTGCCAGCAGGGGGACTTACTCCTACAATGAGCAGTTCTTC.

The chain recombines TRBV5-8 with TRBJ1-1; the D gene is possibly TRBD1 (5 bases). Germline CDR1 reads SGHTS; CDR2 reads YDEGEE. Trimming pared 4 bases from V and 0 bases from J, leaving 10 bases between. The CDR3 sequence is 14 residues long. In nucleotides, the CDR3 is TGTGCCAGCAGCCTGGGACTGTTGAACACTGAAGCTTTCTTT. Translation: CASSLGLLNTEAFF.

V gene TRBV6-5 combines with J gene TRBJ2-2; TRBD1 is a possible D gene (6 bases). Germline V gene sequence: CDR1 MNHEY, CDR2 SVGAGI. V was cut by 1 base and J by 1 base, with 10 bases left in between. The CDR3 consists of 16 residues. CDR3 residues: CASSYLLTGNTGELFF. The CDR3 DNA follows: TGTGCCAGCAGTTACTTGTTGACAGGGAACACCGGGGAGCTGTTTTTT.

The genes are TRBV2 and TRBJ1-4; unclear D gene. With 6 bases removed from V and 0 bases from J, the gap between germline ends came to 14 bases. This CDR3 spans 16 amino acids. The germline V gene encodes CDR1 SNHLY and CDR2 FYNNEI. Written as DNA, the CDR3 is TGTGCCAGCAGCGTAACCGGTGAGGCAACTAATGAAAAACTGTTTTTT. The encoded protein is CASSVTGEATNEKLFF.

The V gene is TRBV28, the J gene TRBJ1-4; 9 bases line up with TRBD1. With V trimmed by 4 bases and J by 7 bases, 7 bases remained unmatched. Germline CDR1 reads MDHEN; CDR2 reads SYDVKM. The CDR3 spans 15 residues. Written as DNA, the CDR3 is TGTGCCAGCAGTTCCTCGGGACAGGGTTCTGAAAAACTGTTTTTT. Its translation is CASSSSGQGSEKLFF.

J is TRBJ1-1 and V is TRBV5-1; D possibly corresponds to TRBD1 (6 bases). This CDR3 has 14 residues. The germline V gene encodes CDR1 SGHRS and CDR2 YFSETQ. Trimming took off 2 bases at V and 4 bases at J, with 12 bases between the two ends. Here the CDR3 reads CASSFSTGSTEAFF. The CDR3 coding sequence is TGCGCCAGCAGCTTCTCGACAGGTTCCACTGAAGCTTTCTTT.

The chain is built from TRBV2 and TRBJ2-1; 12 bases agree with TRBD2. The CDR3 is 15 amino acids. With V trimmed by 6 bases and J by 4 bases, 4 bases remained unmatched. Germline lookup yields CDR1 SNHLY and CDR2 FYNNEI. This CDR3 reads CASRSLAGGYNEQFF. CDR3 nucleotide sequence: TGTGCCAGCAGGAGCCTAGCGGGAGGGTACAATGAGCAGTTCTTC.

The V gene is TRBV2, the J gene TRBJ2-2; 12 positions agree with TRBD1. Trimming took 3 bases from V and 5 from J; bases not matched to a gene: 4. CDR3 size: 16 residues. In germline, CDR1 is SNHLY, CDR2 FYNNEI. Written as DNA, the CDR3 is TGTGCCAGCAGTGAGGGGACAGGGGGCAAGACCGGGGAGCTGTTTTTT. This gives the protein CASSEGTGGKTGELFF.

The V gene is TRBV18, the J gene TRBJ2-5; 10 bases are shared with TRBD1. Germline-derived CDR1 and CDR2 are KGHSH and LQKENI. The CDR3 is made up of 17 amino acids. The V gene end was trimmed by 5 bases and the J gene end by 5 bases; junction bases not matched to a gene: 14. CDR3 loop: CASSSDRGYLLQETQYF. CDR3 sequence (DNA): TGTGCCAGCTCATCGGACAGGGGGTATCTCCTTCAGGAGACCCAGTACTTC.